This T cell receptor beta chain was observed in a study of T cells in Graves' hyperthyroidism and ophthalmopathy. Across the study: Upon initial diagnosis and before any treatment, peripheral blood was collected.

The study defined stable Graves' hyperthyroidism as no ophthalmopathy progression within 18 months. Newly diagnosed hyperthyroidism patients aged 18 to 65 years had disease lasting under 2 months. Uncontrolled infection, other autoimmune disease, pregnancy or lactation led to exclusion. This CDR3 contains 16 residues. CDR1 is MGHRA, CDR2 YSYEKL, per germline. The V end lost 1 base, the J end lost 0 bases, and 13 bases lay between the germline ends. TCR beta CDR3 regions were amplified from RNA transcripts. An initial round of RT-PCR targeting the TCR CDR3 relied on the HTBI primer set. Using its own MiXCR run on the multiplex PCR reads, TCRdb lists one record per CDR3 protein. The sample consists of 300,000 to 450,000 distinct CDR3 sequences, about 14% of them appearing once. This clonotype was found a few times.

This clonotype was obtained from a woman in her sixties or seventies with Graves' hyperthyroidism. The chain joins TRBV4-1 to TRBJ2-7, with a tentative D call TRBD2 (5 bases). The sequenced sample was blood. The CDR3 here is CASSQGSGSSSYEQYF. The CDR3 bases are TGCGCCAGCAGCCAAGGTTCGGGATCAAGCTCCTACGAGCAGTACTTC.